This TCR beta chain was sequenced in a study of early T cells in non-severe SARS-CoV-2 infection. Overall study context: Chains from this unsorted whole-blood bulk RNA could not be paired.

Unique molecular identifiers were affixed to single, distinct cDNA molecules. TCRdb recomputed calls from the 5' RACE reads with MiXCR, one row per CDR3 protein. Of fewer than 35,000 distinct CDR3 sequences listed, 9% were seen once; the top ten hold under 15%. Study-level findings and limits: A preference for anti-spike CD8 responses marked VDJdb matching, which missed private and CD4 specificities.

By share, this clonotype counts as medium-sized. Its target is not known. V lost 5 bases and J lost 4; bases outside the gene matches: 13. Germline V gene lookup returns CDR1 SGHTA and CDR2 FQGTGA. CDR3 length: 16 amino acids. The chain links TRBV7-3 to TRBJ1-1; 7 positions agree with TRBD1. This TCR derives from an adult who was a healthcare worker with PCR-confirmed SARS-CoV-2 infection or an uninfected control (not recorded which). The sequencing sample was made of whole blood. CDR3 nucleotides: TGTGCCAGCAGCCCCGCGACAGGGCGGTTGCCCACTGAAGCTTTCTTT. This encodes CASSPATGRLPTEAFF.